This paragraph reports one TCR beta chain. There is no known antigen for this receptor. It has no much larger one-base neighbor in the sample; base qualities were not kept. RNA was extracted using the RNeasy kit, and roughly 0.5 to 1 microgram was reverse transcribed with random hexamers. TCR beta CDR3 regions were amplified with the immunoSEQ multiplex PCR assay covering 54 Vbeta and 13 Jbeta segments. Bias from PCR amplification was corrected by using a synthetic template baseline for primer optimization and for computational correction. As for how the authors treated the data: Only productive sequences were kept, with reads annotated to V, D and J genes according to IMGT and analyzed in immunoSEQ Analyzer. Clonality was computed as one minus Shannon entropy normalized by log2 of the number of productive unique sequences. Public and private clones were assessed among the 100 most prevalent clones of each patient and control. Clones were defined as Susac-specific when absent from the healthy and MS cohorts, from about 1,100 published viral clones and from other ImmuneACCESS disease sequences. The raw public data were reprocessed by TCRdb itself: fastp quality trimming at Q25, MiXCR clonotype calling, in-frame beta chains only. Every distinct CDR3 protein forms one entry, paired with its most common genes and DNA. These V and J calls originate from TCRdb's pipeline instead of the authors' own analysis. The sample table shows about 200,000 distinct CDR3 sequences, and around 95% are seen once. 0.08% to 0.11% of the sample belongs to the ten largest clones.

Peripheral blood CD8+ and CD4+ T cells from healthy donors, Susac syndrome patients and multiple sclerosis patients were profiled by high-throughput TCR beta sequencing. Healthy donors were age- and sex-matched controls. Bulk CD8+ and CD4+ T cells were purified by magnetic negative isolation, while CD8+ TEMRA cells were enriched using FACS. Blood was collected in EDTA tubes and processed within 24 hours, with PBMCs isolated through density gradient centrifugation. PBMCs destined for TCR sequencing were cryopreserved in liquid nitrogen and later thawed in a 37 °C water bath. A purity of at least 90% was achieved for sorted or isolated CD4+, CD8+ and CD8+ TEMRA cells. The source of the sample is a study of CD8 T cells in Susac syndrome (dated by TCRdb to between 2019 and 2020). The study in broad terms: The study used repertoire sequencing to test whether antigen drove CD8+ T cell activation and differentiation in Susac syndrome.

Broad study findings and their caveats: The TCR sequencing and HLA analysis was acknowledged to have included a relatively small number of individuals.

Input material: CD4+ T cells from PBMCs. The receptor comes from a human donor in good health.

The CDR3 in this case is CASRGDSGTDTQYF. The DNA reads TGTGCCAGCCGGGGGGACAGTGGCACAGATACGCAGTATTTT. The chain is made from TRBV6-5 and TRBJ2-3; the D segment might be TRBD1 or TRBD2, since each matches 7 bases. Including cysteine and phenylalanine, the CDR3 has 14 amino acids. The kept DNA is CDR3 alone, 42 bases in frame from the first base. The germline ends are 13 bases apart after V is trimmed by 8 bases and J by 1 base. The germline V gene supplies CDR1 MNHEY and CDR2 SVGAGI.